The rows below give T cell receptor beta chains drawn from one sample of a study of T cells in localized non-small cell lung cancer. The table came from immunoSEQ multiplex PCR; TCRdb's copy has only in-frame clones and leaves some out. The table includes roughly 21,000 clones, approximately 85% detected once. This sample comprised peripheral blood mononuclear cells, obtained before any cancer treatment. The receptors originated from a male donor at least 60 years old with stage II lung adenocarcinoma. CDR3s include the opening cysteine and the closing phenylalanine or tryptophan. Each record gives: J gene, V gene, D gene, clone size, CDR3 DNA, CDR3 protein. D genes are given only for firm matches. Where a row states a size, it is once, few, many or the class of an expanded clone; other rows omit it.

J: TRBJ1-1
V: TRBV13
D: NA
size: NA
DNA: TGTGCCAGCAGCTTAGTAACCTTTACGTCGATCAGGGGATCCATGAACACTGAAGCTTTCTTT
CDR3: CASSLVTFTSIRGSMNTEAFF

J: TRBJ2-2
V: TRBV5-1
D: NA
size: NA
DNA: TGCGCCAGCAGCCTTACCAGAAGCACCGGGGAGCTGTTTTTT
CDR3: CASSLTRSTGELFF

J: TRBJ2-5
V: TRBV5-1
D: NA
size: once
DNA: TGCGCCAGCAGCTTGGGTCTTGAGACCCAGTACTTC
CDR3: CASSLGLETQYF

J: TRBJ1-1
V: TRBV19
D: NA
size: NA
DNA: TGTGCCAGTAGTATACAACAGTTCACTGAAGCTTTCTTT
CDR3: CASSIQQFTEAFF

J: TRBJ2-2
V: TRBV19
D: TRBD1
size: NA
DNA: TGTGCCAGTAGTAGGATTCTCGGGACAGGGCGGGTCCTATCGAACACCGGGGAGCTGTTTTTT
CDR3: CASSRILGTGRVLSNTGELFF

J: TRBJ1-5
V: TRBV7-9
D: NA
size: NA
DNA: TGTGCCAGCAGCTTTGGACAGCTCAATCAGCCCCAGCATTTT
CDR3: CASSFGQLNQPQHF

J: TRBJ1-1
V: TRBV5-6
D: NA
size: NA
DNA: TGTGCCAGCAGCCCCGGGACGGGTATGAACACTGAAGCTTTCTTT
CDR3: CASSPGTGMNTEAFF

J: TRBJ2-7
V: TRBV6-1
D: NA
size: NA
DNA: TGTGCCAGCATCGCTGACTCCTACGAGCAGTACTTC
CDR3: CASIADSYEQYF

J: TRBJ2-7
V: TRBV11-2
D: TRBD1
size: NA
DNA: TGTGCCAGCAGCTCCGGGACAGATATTAGCTACGAGCAGTACTTC
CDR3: CASSSGTDISYEQYF

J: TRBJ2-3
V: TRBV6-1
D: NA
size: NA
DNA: TGTGCCAGCGCCTTGGGGGGGGCGGCAGATACGCAGTATTTT
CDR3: CASALGGAADTQYF

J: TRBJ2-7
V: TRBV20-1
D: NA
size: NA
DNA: TGCAGTGCTAGGTCCAGTTACGAGCAGTACTTC
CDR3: CSARSSYEQYF

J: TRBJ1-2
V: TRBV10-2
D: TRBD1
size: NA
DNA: TGCGCCAGCTCGTTGTTTGGACAGGGCGCTGATGGCTACACCTTC
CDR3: CASSLFGQGADGYTF

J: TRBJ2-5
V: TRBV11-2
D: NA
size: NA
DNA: TGTGCCAGCAGCTTAGATCGGGGTGTGGAGACCCAGTACTTC
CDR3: CASSLDRGVETQYF

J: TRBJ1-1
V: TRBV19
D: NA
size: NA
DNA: TGTGCCAGTAGTGTTCAGGGACACACTGAAGCTTTCTTT
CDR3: CASSVQGHTEAFF

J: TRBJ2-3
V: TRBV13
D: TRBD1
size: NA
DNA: TGTGCCAGCAGCCGGACAGGCGCAGATACGCAGTATTTT
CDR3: CASSRTGADTQYF

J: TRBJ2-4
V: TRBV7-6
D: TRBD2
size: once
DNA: TGTGCCAGCAGCTTAGACGGGGGAGGGAACATTCAGTACTTC
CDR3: CASSLDGGGNIQYF

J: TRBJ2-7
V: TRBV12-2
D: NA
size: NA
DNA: TGTGCAAGTCGCTTAAACACCTTACAGGGCTACGAGCAGTACTTC
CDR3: CASRLNTLQGYEQYF

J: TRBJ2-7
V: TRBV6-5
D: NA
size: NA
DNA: TGTGCCAGCAGTTTAGTGGGGGCGCGAAAAGACTACGAGCAGTACTTC
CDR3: CASSLVGARKDYEQYF

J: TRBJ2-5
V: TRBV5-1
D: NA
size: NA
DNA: TGCGCCAGCAGCTCGACCACCGGGACCAAGAGGGAGACCCAGTACTTC
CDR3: CASSSTTGTKRETQYF

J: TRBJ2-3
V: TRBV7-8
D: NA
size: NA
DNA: TGTGCCAGCAGCTTTGGAACAGATACGCAGTATTTT
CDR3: CASSFGTDTQYF

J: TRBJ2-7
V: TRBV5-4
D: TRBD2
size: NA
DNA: TGTGCCAGCAGCCCCCCCTTAGCGGGAGGGCCGCACGAGCAGTACTTC
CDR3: CASSPPLAGGPHEQYF

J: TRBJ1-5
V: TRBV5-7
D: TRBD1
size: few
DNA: TGTGCCAGCAGCTTGGGGGGCTGGACAGGGCGAGGTCAGCCCCAGCATTTT
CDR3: CASSLGGWTGRGQPQHF

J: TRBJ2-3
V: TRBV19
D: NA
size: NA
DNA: TGTGCCAGTAGTATGGCGAATACAGATACGCAGTATTTT
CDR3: CASSMANTDTQYF

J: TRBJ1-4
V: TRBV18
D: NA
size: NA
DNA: TGTGCCAGCTCACGTCGTACAGCTCGGGAAAAACTGTTTTTT
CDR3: CASSRRTAREKLFF

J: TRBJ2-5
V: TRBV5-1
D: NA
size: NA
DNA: TGCGCCAGCAGCCCGGGACACGAAGAGACCCAGTACTTC
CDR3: CASSPGHEETQYF

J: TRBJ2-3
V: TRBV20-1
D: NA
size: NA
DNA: TGCAGTGGAGAGAGCACAGATACGCAGTATTTT
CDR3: CSGESTDTQYF

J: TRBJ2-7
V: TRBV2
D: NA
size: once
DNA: TGTGCCAGCAGTGCCCAGACACGACATGGCGAGCAGTACTTC
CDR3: CASSAQTRHGEQYF

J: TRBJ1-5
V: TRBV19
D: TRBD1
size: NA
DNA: TGTGCCAGTAATCCTCCGGGACAGGGGGCGATCGGGAGCAATCAGCCCCAGCATTTT
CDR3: CASNPPGQGAIGSNQPQHF

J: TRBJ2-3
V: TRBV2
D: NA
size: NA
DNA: TGTGCCAGTAAGGGCCCCACAGATACGCAGTATTTT
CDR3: CASKGPTDTQYF

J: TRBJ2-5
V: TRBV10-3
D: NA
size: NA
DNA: TGTGCCATCAGTGAGCCGGGGGACAGTCAAGAGACCCAGTACTTC
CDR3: CAISEPGDSQETQYF

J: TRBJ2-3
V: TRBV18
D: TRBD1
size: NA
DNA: TGTGCCAGCTCACCGGACAGGGGGCTCACAGATACGCAGTATTTT
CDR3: CASSPDRGLTDTQYF

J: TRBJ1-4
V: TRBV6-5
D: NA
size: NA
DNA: TGTGCCAGCAGTGATCATGAAAAACTGTTTTTT
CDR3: CASSDHEKLFF

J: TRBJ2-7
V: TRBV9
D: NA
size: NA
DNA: TGTGCCAGCAGCCCCCGTTTAACCTCCTACGAGCAGTACTTC
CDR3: CASSPRLTSYEQYF

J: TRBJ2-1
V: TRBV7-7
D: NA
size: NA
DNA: TGTGCTAGCAGCTTAGTCGAGGGATTACACCATGAGCAGTTCTTC
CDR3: CASSLVEGLHHEQFF

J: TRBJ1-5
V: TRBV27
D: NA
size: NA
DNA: TGTGCCAGCAGTTTCCACCCTACCAATCAGCCCCAGCATTTT
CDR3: CASSFHPTNQPQHF

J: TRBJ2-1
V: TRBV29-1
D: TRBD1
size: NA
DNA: TGCAGCGTTGAAGATCGCTACAGGGGGCACCCCGATGAGCAGTTCTTC
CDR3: CSVEDRYRGHPDEQFF

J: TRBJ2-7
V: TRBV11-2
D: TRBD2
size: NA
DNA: TGTGCCAGCAGCTCTGGGGGGACTAGCGGCACCTACGAGCAGTACTTC
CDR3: CASSSGGTSGTYEQYF

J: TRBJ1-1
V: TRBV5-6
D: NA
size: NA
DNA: TGTGCCAGCACTCTGGGGGGCACTGAAGCTTTCTTT
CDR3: CASTLGGTEAFF

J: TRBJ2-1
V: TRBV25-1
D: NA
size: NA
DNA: TGTGCCAGCAGTGCCCACTCTTCGGCCAACAATGAGCAGTTCTTC
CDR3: CASSAHSSANNEQFF

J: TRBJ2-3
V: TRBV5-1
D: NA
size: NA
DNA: TGCGCCAGCAGTTTGTTTGGACAGTCCACAGATACGCAGTATTTT
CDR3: CASSLFGQSTDTQYF